Presented here are 27 T cell receptor beta chains from one specimen sequenced in a study of lymphopenia after photon versus proton radiotherapy. Only in-frame clones appear in the TCRdb table, and some are missing; sequencing was by immunoSEQ multiplex PCR. Of 70,000 or so clones in the sample, about nine tenths were seen once. The specimen was peripheral blood, collected from a patient treated with photon-based radiotherapy. The receptors were gathered from a woman aged 40 to 50 with cholangiocarcinoma.

The chain employs TRBV5-1 and TRBJ2-7; 7 bases align to TRBD2. This CDR3 region has 15 residues. V trimming: 0 bases; J trimming: 2 bases; junction bases outside the gene matches: 5. In germline, CDR1 is SGHRS, CDR2 YFSETQ. CDR3 amino acids: CASSLEAGAPYEQYF. The CDR3 region has the DNA TGCGCCAGCAGCTTGGAGGCGGGAGCCCCCTACGAGCAGTACTTC.

The sample holds one count of this clone. V gene TRBV7-2 combines with J gene TRBJ2-3; TRBD1 agrees at 8 bases. Germline assignment: CDR1 SGHTA and CDR2 FQGNSA. The CDR3 has 16 amino acids. V was clipped by 4 bases and J by 1 base; unmatched bases: 7. The CDR3 nucleotides read TGTGCCAGCAGCTCCTCGACAGGGGCGGGCACAGATACGCAGTATTTT. Translation: CASSSSTGAGTDTQYF.

CDR3 sequence: CASSALTGTSTDTQYF. In DNA form, the CDR3 reads TGTGCCAGCAGTGCCCTGACAGGGACTAGCACAGATACGCAGTATTTT. V is TRBV6-1 and J is TRBJ2-3, with D possibly matching TRBD1 (7 bases). Trimming removed 4 bases at V and 0 bases at J, with 14 bases between. The CDR3 runs to 16 residues. The V gene's germline CDR1 is MNHNS and CDR2 SASEGT.

The rearrangement joins TRBV5-6 to TRBJ1-2; 7 bases line up with TRBD1. The CDR3 sequence is 15 residues long. Germline lookup yields CDR1 SGHDT and CDR2 YYEEEE. V lost 4 bases, J lost 4 bases, and 10 bases stayed unmatched. Written as DNA, the CDR3 is TGTGCCAGCAGCCCGGGGACAGCGGACGGCTATGGCTACACCTTC. This sequence encodes CASSPGTADGYGYTF. Full variable domain (missing parts from reference TRBV5-6 and TRBJ1-2): DAGVTQSPTHLIKTRGQQVTLRCSPKSGHDTVSWYQQALGQGPQFIFQYYEEEERQRGNFPDRFSGHQFPNYSSELNVNALLLGDSALYLCASSPGTADGYGYTFGSGTRLTVV.

V is TRBV15 and J is TRBJ2-3; 8 bases agree with TRBD2. Per the germline V gene, CDR1 is LNHNV and CDR2 is YYDKDF (reference sequence). V shed 5 bases, J shed 3 bases, and the junction held 7 bases outside the gene matches. CDR3 length: 15 amino acids. The CDR3 here is CATSPLREVTDTQYF. Written as DNA, the CDR3 is TGTGCCACCAGCCCACTGCGGGAGGTAACAGATACGCAGTATTTT.

This clone showed up just once. This rearrangement joins TRBV5-5 to TRBJ2-1; D may be TRBD1 or TRBD2 (5 bases each). The CDR3 consists of 12 residues. Trimming took off 6 bases at V and 5 bases at J, with 9 bases between the two ends. The germline gives CDR1 SGHKS, CDR2 YYEKEE (reference sequence). CDR3 loop: CASNGGNNEQFF. CDR3 nucleotides: TGTGCCAGCAATGGGGGAAACAATGAGCAGTTCTTC.

This clone was seen only once. V gene TRBV5-4 combines with J gene TRBJ2-7, with TRBD2 as a possible D gene (5 bases). The germline V gene has CDR1 SGHNT and CDR2 YYREEE (reference sequence). The V gene lost 1 base and the J gene lost 6 bases, with 14 bases spanning the gap. The CDR3 has 14 residues. Here the CDR3 reads CASSLYRVSGEQYF. In nucleotides, the CDR3 is TGTGCCAGCAGCTTGTACCGCGTGAGCGGCGAGCAGTACTTC. Supplemented by reference TRBV5-4 and TRBJ2-7, the full variable domain reads ETGVTQSPTHLIKTRGQQVTLRCSSQSGHNTVSWYQQALGQGPQFIFQYYREEENGRGNFPPRFSGLQFPNYSSELNVNALELDDSALYLCASSLYRVSGEQYFGPGTRLTVT.

This rearrangement joins TRBV7-9 to TRBJ2-7; no reliable D call. This CDR3 spans 14 amino acids. Germline CDR1 reads SEHNR; CDR2 reads FQNEAQ (reference sequence). The ends were cut back, 5 bases at V and 4 bases at J, with 15 bases in the middle. CDR3 nucleotides: TGTGCCAGCAGCCCCCTGGGTTTAGGGTACGAGCAGTACTTC. Translating it yields CASSPLGLGYEQYF.

V gene TRBV4-1 combines with J gene TRBJ2-5; D call uncertain. This CDR3 region has 15 residues. The V end lost 0 bases, the J end lost 0 bases, and 8 bases lay between the germline ends. Germline V CDR1 and CDR2: MGHRA, YSYEKL. This CDR3 is CASSQEQRYQETQYF. The CDR3 DNA follows: TGCGCCAGCAGCCAAGAACAGAGATACCAAGAGACCCAGTACTTC.

This chain joins TRBV28 and TRBJ2-1; a weak D match, TRBD1 (5 bases). Looked up from germline, CDR1 is MDHEN and CDR2 is SYDVKM. The CDR3 has 14 residues. Trimming removed 1 base from V and 1 base from J, with 5 bases in between. The CDR3: CASSLSGSYNEQFF. In DNA form, the CDR3 reads TGTGCCAGCAGTTTATCAGGGTCCTACAATGAGCAGTTCTTC.

This chain joins TRBV19 and TRBJ1-1; the D is unclear. Deletions cut 6 bases from V and 4 bases from J, with 12 bases between. Germline V gene lookup returns CDR1 LNHDA and CDR2 SQIVND (reference sequence). This CDR3 spans 13 amino acids. CDR3 amino acids: CASRGPQRTEAFF. The CDR3 region has the DNA TGTGCCAGTAGAGGGCCGCAACGCACTGAAGCTTTCTTT. The full variable domain, completed using reference TRBV19 and TRBJ1-1, is DGGITQSPKYLFRKEGQNVTLSCEQNLNHDAMYWYRQDPGQGLRLIYYSQIVNDFQKGDIAEGYSVSREKKESFPLTVTSAQKNPTAFYLCASRGPQRTEAFFGQGTRLTVV.

The V and J genes are TRBV9 and TRBJ1-1, with D uncertain. V was shortened by 4 bases and J by 5 bases, with 18 bases between the two germline ends. The CDR3 runs 15 residues. In germline, CDR1 is SGDLS, CDR2 YYNGEE. The CDR3, as DNA: TGTGCCAGCAGCTTCCCCTCCAGCCTGGATACTGAAGCTTTCTTT. It codes for CASSFPSSLDTEAFF.

This chain joins TRBV2 and TRBJ1-2; D is possibly TRBD1 (6 bases). This CDR3 contains 14 residues. V gave up 2 bases and J gave up 1 base, with 8 bases separating them. Germline lookup yields CDR1 SNHLY and CDR2 FYNNEI. Here the CDR3 reads CASSESGVNYGYTF. The CDR3 coding sequence is TGTGCCAGCAGTGAATCAGGGGTTAACTATGGCTACACCTTC.

This clone was observed a single time. DNA of the CDR3: TGCGCCAGCAGCTCCGGGACCTATCCCTATGGCTACACCTTC. Translated, it gives CASSSGTYPYGYTF. The chain recombines TRBV5-1 with TRBJ1-2; the D gene is possibly TRBD1 (5 bases). The CDR3 covers 14 residues. The V and J ends lost 3 bases and 4 bases respectively, with 13 bases between them. CDR1 SGHRS and CDR2 YFSETQ come from the germline V gene.

The count of this clone is one. The genes are TRBV13 and TRBJ1-2; 8 positions match TRBD1. Per the germline V gene, CDR1 is PRHDT and CDR2 is FYEKMQ (reference sequence). CDR3 size: 15 residues. V was pared by 5 bases and J by 4 bases, with 9 bases of the junction left unmatched. The CDR3 is CASSAGQVPLYGYTF. CDR3 coding DNA: TGTGCCAGCAGCGCGGGACAGGTCCCCCTCTATGGCTACACCTTC.

This sequence joins TRBV29-1 and TRBJ1-1; D not certain. This CDR3 comprises 13 residues. V was shortened by 3 bases and J by 5 bases, with 13 bases between the two germline ends. Germline V gene sequence: CDR1 SQVTM, CDR2 ANQGSEA. This CDR3 reads CSVEPDEYTEAFF. The CDR3 nucleotides read TGCAGCGTTGAGCCCGACGAGTATACTGAAGCTTTCTTT.

This chain joins TRBV13 and TRBJ2-5; 7 nucleotides line up with TRBD1. The better agreement between TRBJ2-7 and the DNA end casts doubt on the J call. Germline V gene sequence: CDR1 PRHDT, CDR2 FYEKMQ (reference sequence). The CDR3 spans 15 residues. CDR3 sequence: CASSPDRINPYEQYF. For the CDR3, the DNA is TGTGCCAGCAGCCCGGACAGGATAAACCCCTACGAGCAGTACTTC.

The chain couples TRBV28 to TRBJ1-6, with no clear D. The CDR3 is 15 amino acids. The germline V and J ends were trimmed by 4 bases and 9 bases, with 16 bases remaining between them. The germline V gene encodes CDR1 MDHEN and CDR2 SYDVKM. The CDR3 DNA is TGTGCCAGCAGTTGGACGGGAAAGAGGAGTTCACCCCTCCACTTT. Translating gives CASSWTGKRSSPLHF.

The chain has TRBV27 and TRBJ2-7, with D possibly called TRBD1 or TRBD2 (5 bases each). Germline CDR1 reads MNHEY; CDR2 reads SMNVEV (reference sequence). This CDR3 contains 15 residues. V was shortened by 5 bases and J by 12 bases, with 26 bases between the two germline ends. The CDR3 loop is CASSPTRDRSFVGYF. CDR3 nucleotide sequence: TGTGCCAGCAGTCCGACCCGGGACCGATCATTTGTGGGGTACTTC.

J is TRBJ2-3 and V is TRBV7-9; D might be TRBD1 (6 bases). This CDR3 region has 14 residues. Germline-derived CDR1 and CDR2 are SEHNR and FQNEAQ (reference sequence). Trimming left V 6 bases short and J 1 base short, with 11 bases between. The CDR3 region is CASRTSGGTDTQYF. The CDR3 DNA reads TGTGCCAGCAGGACCTCAGGGGGCACAGATACGCAGTATTTT.

This sequence joins TRBV10-3 and TRBJ1-1; D not certain. The CDR3 runs to 13 residues. V lost 8 bases and J lost 3, with 13 bases in between. Germline V gene sequence: CDR1 ENHRY, CDR2 SYGVKD. CDR3 sequence (DNA): TGTGCCATCCGAGACTCTTCATACACTGAAGCTTTCTTT. Translation: CAIRDSSYTEAFF.

As DNA, the CDR3 is TGTGCCAGCAGTCTCTTTCACTCGGCAACTGCACGCTATGAGCAGTTCTTC. Encoded protein: CASSLFHSATARYEQFF. The V and J genes are TRBV27 and TRBJ2-1; D call uncertain. Germline V CDR1 and CDR2: MNHEY, SMNVEV (reference sequence). There are 17 residues in the CDR3. The V end lost 5 bases, the J end lost 8 bases, and 25 bases lay between the germline ends.

The table lists this clone with a count of one. The rearrangement joins TRBV7-9 to TRBJ2-2; the D is unclear. With 4 bases removed from V and 5 bases from J, the gap between germline ends came to 14 bases. CDR1 SEHNR and CDR2 FQNEAQ come from the germline V gene (reference sequence). The CDR3 extends over 15 amino acids. This CDR3 is CASSSEVGKTGELFF. The CDR3 DNA sequence: TGTGCCAGCAGCTCGGAAGTTGGAAAAACCGGGGAGCTGTTTTTT.

This clone was observed a single time. V usage is TRBV5-6 and J usage is TRBJ2-2; TRBD2 matches at 11 bases. This CDR3 has 15 residues. The ends lost 4 bases at V and 5 bases at J; junction bases unmatched: 4. Germline V gene lookup returns CDR1 SGHDT and CDR2 YYEEEE. The chain's CDR3 is CASSPTSGITGELFF. CDR3 nucleotide sequence: TGTGCCAGCAGCCCGACTAGCGGGATAACCGGGGAGCTGTTTTTT.

This chain links TRBV27 with TRBJ2-7; 9 nucleotides line up with TRBD1. The trim removed 5 bases at V and 3 bases at J, leaving 5 bases unmatched. The CDR3 contains 14 residues. CDR1 and CDR2 (germline): MNHEY, SMNVEV (reference sequence). CDR3 sequence: CASSTQGANYEQYF. The CDR3 bases are TGTGCCAGCAGTACACAGGGGGCAAACTACGAGCAGTACTTC.

The chain couples TRBV13 to TRBJ1-2; 8 bases line up with TRBD1. In germline, CDR1 is PRHDT, CDR2 FYEKMQ (reference sequence). V lost 1 base and J lost 4; bases outside the gene matches: 8. The length of the CDR3 is 16 residues. CDR3 protein: CASSLVPRGQGYGYTF. As DNA, the CDR3 is TGTGCCAGCAGCTTAGTCCCCAGGGGGCAAGGCTATGGCTACACCTTC.

CDR3 coding DNA: TGTGCCACCCAGCGGGGGAGTCACTCCTACGAGCAGTACTTC. Protein sequence: CATQRGSHSYEQYF. V and J are TRBV28 and TRBJ2-7; 8 nucleotides match TRBD2. After removal of 10 bases from V and 0 bases from J, the junction contained 8 bases not matched to a gene. The CDR3 runs to 14 residues. The germline V gene encodes CDR1 MDHEN and CDR2 SYDVKM.